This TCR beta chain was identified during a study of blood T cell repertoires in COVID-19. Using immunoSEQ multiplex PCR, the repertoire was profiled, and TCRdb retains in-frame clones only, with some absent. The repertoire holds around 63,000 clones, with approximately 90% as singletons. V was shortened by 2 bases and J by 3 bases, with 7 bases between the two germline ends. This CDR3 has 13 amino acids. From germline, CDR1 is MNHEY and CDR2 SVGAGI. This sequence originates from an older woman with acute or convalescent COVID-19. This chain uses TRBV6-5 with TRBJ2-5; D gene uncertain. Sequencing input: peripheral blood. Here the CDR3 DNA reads TGTGCCAGCAGTTACCGGGTAAAAGAGACCCAGTACTTC. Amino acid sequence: CASSYRVKETQYF.